The clone carrying this T cell receptor beta chain has a handful of counts. The antigen remains unidentified. The sample originates from a study of T-cell memory formation after mild COVID-19. TCRdb itself ran the 5' RACE reads through MiXCR, one entry per CDR3 protein. Here the sample spans about 290,000 distinct CDR3 sequences, approximately 15% being singletons. Whole-study results and caveats: Pre-infection memory already had some responding clones, implying cross-reactive memory joined. A balance of CD4 and CD8 characterized clones contracting day 15 to 85, whereas later expanders leaned CD4+. Among contracting clones, CD4+ were mainly CM/EM and CD8+ enriched in EMRA.

The germline V and J ends were trimmed by 7 bases and 8 bases, with 20 bases remaining between them. Germline V gives CDR1 SGHTA, CDR2 FQGNSA. CDR3 length: 14 amino acids. The chain has TRBV7-2 and TRBJ1-2; TRBD1 is a possible D gene (6 bases). This sequence originates from a man between 18 and 29 years old who had mild COVID-19 (a few samples of this study predate the infection). Cell type and time point are not known. Sequenced sample: PBMCs or a T cell subset sorted from them (not recorded which). The CDR3 DNA is TGTGCCAGCACCGATATGGGGGCCAAGGGAGGCTACACCTTC. This sequence encodes CASTDMGAKGGYTF.